The clone carrying this T cell receptor (beta chain) has a count of ten or more. TCRdb processed the 5' RACE reads anew with MiXCR; each CDR3 protein has one entry. The table records about 25,000 distinct CDR3 sequences, 6% of them present only once. The time point denotes: blood at routine non-recurrence follow-up after resection. No cell sorting; template was whole RNA from tumor, lung tissue or PBMC. These data belong to a study of spatial heterogeneity in lung cancer. At the level of the study: Raw sequencing reads included, on average, more than eight appearances of each unique TCR and UMI combination.

CDR1 SGHTA and CDR2 FQGTGA come from the germline V gene. The ends lost 3 bases at V and 6 bases at J; junction bases unmatched: 7. CDR3 length: 15 residues. V gene TRBV7-3 combines with J gene TRBJ1-1; 10 bases map to TRBD1. The specimen was PBMCs, collected at follow-up. The sequence came from a male donor with early-stage non-small cell lung cancer. CDR3 sequence (DNA): TGTGCCAGCAGCTTCACGGGACAGGGGACATCTGAAGCTTTCTTT. This translates into CASSFTGQGTSEAFF.